Below, 26 T cell receptor beta chains from the same sample are listed, as sequenced in a study of blood T cell repertoires in COVID-19. Only in-frame clones appear in the TCRdb table, and some are missing; sequencing was by immunoSEQ multiplex PCR. This repertoire shows about 160,000 clones, 80% found once; its top ten account for approximately 3.6%. Sequences were obtained from PBMCs or T cells enriched from blood (not recorded which). The receptors here all came from a woman between 55 and 75 years old who had recovered from COVID-19.

This chain connects TRBV9 to TRBJ2-7, with TRBD2 matching 8 bases. CDR1 is SGDLS, CDR2 YYNGEE, per germline. V trimming: 0 bases; J trimming: 2 bases; junction bases outside the gene matches: 7. The CDR3 has 16 amino acids. CDR3 DNA sequence: TGTGCCAGCAGCGTAGCTCTAGCGGGTCGACCCTACGAGCAGTACTTC. It is translated as CASSVALAGRPYEQYF.

This sequence joins TRBV3-1 (or the pseudogene TRBV3-2) and TRBJ2-1; 11 bases fit TRBD2. V lost 1 base to trimming and J lost 13 bases; unmatched junction nucleotides: 6. Germline CDR1 is LGHDT and CDR2 is YNNKEL (reference sequence). The CDR3 is made up of 14 amino acids. CDR3 sequence (DNA): TGTGCCAGCAGCCAAGGTGCTAGCGGGGGGCCCCAGTTCTTC. Amino acid sequence: CASSQGASGGPQFF.

This clone was found a few times. The chain carries TRBV28 and TRBJ2-7, with D unresolved. From germline, CDR1 is MDHEN and CDR2 SYDVKM. V dropped 2 bases and J dropped 9 bases, with 11 bases sitting between them. The CDR3 has 12 residues. CDR3 in amino acids: CASSLRDKWQYF. In DNA form, the CDR3 reads TGTGCCAGCAGTTTAAGAGACAAGTGGCAGTACTTC.

The chain couples TRBV15 to TRBJ1-2; D not certain. Trimming pared 0 bases from V and 7 bases from J, leaving 9 bases between. From germline, CDR1 is LNHNV and CDR2 YYDKDF (reference sequence). The CDR3 covers 13 residues. The CDR3 spells CATSRETTPGYTF. The CDR3 DNA sequence: TGTGCCACCAGCAGAGAAACGACTCCTGGCTACACCTTC. The variable domain in full, completed from reference TRBV15 and TRBJ1-2, reads DAMVIQNPRYQVTQFGKPVTLSCSQTLNHNVMYWYQQKSSQAPKLLFHYYDKDFNNEADTPDNFQSRRPNTSFCFLDIRSPGLGDTAMYLCATSRETTPGYTFGSGTRLTVV.

V usage is TRBV7-9 and J usage is TRBJ1-4; 8 nucleotides match TRBD1. CDR3 length: 15 residues. Per germline, CDR1 SEHNR and CDR2 FQNEAQ (reference sequence). V was pared by 1 base and J by 7 bases, with 5 bases of the junction left unmatched. The CDR3 DNA is TGTGCCAGCAGCTTAGACAGGGGGATGGTTGAAAAACTGTTTTTT. It specifies CASSLDRGMVEKLFF. Variable domain in full (rest from reference TRBV7-9 and TRBJ1-4): DTGVSQNPRHKITKRGQNVTFRCDPISEHNRLYWYRQTLGQGPEFLTYFQNEAQLEKSRLLSDRFSAERPKGSFSTLEIQRTEQGDSAMYLCASSLDRGMVEKLFFGSGTQLSVL.

This clone was detected only a few times. The chain uses TRBV10-3 and TRBJ2-1; TRBD1 aligns across 9 bases. The germline gives CDR1 ENHRY, CDR2 SYGVKD. The length of the CDR3 is 12 residues. Germline trimming cut 6 bases from V and 8 bases from J; bases unmatched to any gene: 2. The CDR3 reads CAIRGTGHEQFF. CDR3 DNA: TGTGCCATCAGGGGGACAGGGCATGAGCAGTTCTTC.

The J gene is TRBJ2-1, the V gene TRBV5-6, with 8 bases fitting TRBD1. From germline, CDR1 is SGHDT and CDR2 YYEEEE. Trimming cost V 4 bases and J 0 bases; bases outside gene matches: 6. CDR3 length: 16 residues. CDR3 in DNA: TGTGCCAGCAGCGCCAGACAGGGGCACTCCTACAATGAGCAGTTCTTC. Amino acids: CASSARQGHSYNEQFF.

The rearrangement joins TRBV7-8 to TRBJ1-1; D remains unclear. Germline CDR1 reads SGHVS; CDR2 reads FQNEAQ. The CDR3 spans 13 residues. The V end was cut by 1 base, the J end by 6 bases, with 9 bases between. CDR3 coding DNA: TGTGCCAGCAGCTTAGAAGGGAGCGCTGAAGCTTTCTTT. Protein product: CASSLEGSAEAFF. The full variable domain, rest sourced from reference TRBV7-8 and TRBJ1-1, is GAGVSQSPRYKVAKRGQDVALRCDPISGHVSLFWYQQALGQGPEFLTYFQNEAQLDKSGLPSDRFFAERPEGSVSTLKIQRTQQEDSAVYLCASSLEGSAEAFFGQGTRLTVV.

The chain joins TRBV10-3 to TRBJ1-1; 9 bases are shared with TRBD1. CDR1 is ENHRY and CDR2 is SYGVKD in the germline V gene. J lost 0 bases, V lost 4 bases, and 6 bases had no gene match. The CDR3 loop spans 16 amino acids. In nucleotides, the CDR3 is TGTGCCATCAGTGCCGGACAGGGGTCTATGAACACTGAAGCTTTCTTT. Translated: CAISAGQGSMNTEAFF.

The chain is built from TRBV2 and TRBJ2-1; weak D call: TRBD2 (6 bases). The CDR3 runs 17 residues. Trimming took 2 bases from V and 2 from J, leaving 16 bases between them. The germline CDR1 and CDR2 sequences are SNHLY and FYNNEI. CDR3: CASSESGLARAYNEQFF. The CDR3 nucleotides read TGTGCCAGCAGTGAAAGTGGGCTAGCGAGGGCCTACAATGAGCAGTTCTTC.

The chain employs TRBV19 and TRBJ1-5, with 8 bases that match TRBD1. The V gene end was trimmed by 5 bases and the J gene end by 0 bases; junction bases not matched to a gene: 0. Germline V lookup: CDR1 LNHDA, CDR2 SQIVND (reference sequence). This CDR3 has 14 residues. CDR3 sequence: CASSDRGSNQPQHF. In nucleotides, the CDR3 is TGTGCCAGTAGTGACAGGGGTAGCAATCAGCCCCAGCATTTT.

V and J are TRBV4-1 and TRBJ1-2; 8 bases line up with TRBD1. The ends lost 3 bases at V and 6 bases at J; junction bases unmatched: 6. There are 14 residues in the CDR3. Per the germline V gene, CDR1 is MGHRA and CDR2 is YSYEKL. For the CDR3, the DNA is TGCGCCAGCAGCCAGCAGGGGGCGCTTCATGGCTACACCTTC. Translating gives CASSQQGALHGYTF.

V usage is TRBV6-5 and J usage is TRBJ2-3; D gene unclear. This CDR3 spans 12 amino acids. Germline V CDR1 and CDR2: MNHEY, SVGAGI. Trimming left V 10 bases short and J 1 base short, with 9 bases between. CDR3 bases: TGTGCCACCCACCGGGGCACAGATACGCAGTATTTT. As protein: CATHRGTDTQYF.

CDR3 residues: CATSKDRVVIDEQYF. Here the CDR3 DNA reads TGTGCCACCAGCAAGGACAGGGTGGTAATTGACGAGCAGTACTTC. J is TRBJ2-7 and V is TRBV15; 8 nucleotides agree with TRBD1. Germline lookup yields CDR1 LNHNV and CDR2 YYDKDF (reference sequence). With V trimmed by 4 bases and J by 5 bases, 10 bases remained unmatched. The CDR3 loop spans 15 amino acids.

The genes are TRBV14 and TRBJ2-3; D is unclear. CDR3 length equals 12 residues. Trimming left V 8 bases short and J 0 bases short, with 6 bases between. CDR1 and CDR2 from the germline V gene are SGHDN and FVKESK. The CDR3 protein is CASGLSTDTQYF. The CDR3 DNA reads as TGTGCCAGCGGGCTTAGCACAGATACGCAGTATTTT.

The chain has TRBV21-1 and TRBJ1-5; the table calls TRBD1, which could not be checked here. TRBV21-1 is reported as a pseudogene. The CDR3 is 18 residues long. In DNA form, the CDR3 reads TGTGCCAGCAGCAAAGAGGGGGTGATGGGCTGTGGCAATCAGCCCCAGCATTTT. As protein: CASSKEGVMGCGNQPQHF.

V and J are TRBV24-1 and TRBJ1-5; maybe TRBD1 (6 bases). The V and J ends lost 7 bases and 1 base respectively, with 10 bases between them. The CDR3 spans 14 residues. The germline V gene has CDR1 KGHDR and CDR2 SFDVKD. The CDR3, as DNA: TGTGCCACCAGGGGGAGGGGGAGCAATCAGCCCCAGCATTTT. Its translation: CATRGRGSNQPQHF.

V and J are TRBV5-6 and TRBJ1-6; 9 nucleotides line up with TRBD1. CDR3 size: 14 residues. Germline trimming cut 6 bases from V and 6 bases from J; bases unmatched to any gene: 4. CDR1 and CDR2 from the germline V gene are SGHDT and YYEEEE. The CDR3: CASNSDRGNSPLHF. CDR3 sequence (DNA): TGTGCCAGCAACTCGGACAGGGGTAATTCACCCCTCCACTTT.

The chain links TRBV3-1 (or the pseudogene TRBV3-2) to TRBJ2-7, with 7 bases aligning to TRBD2. The CDR3 consists of 16 residues. The V segment lost 0 bases and the J segment 0 bases; nucleotides outside the gene matches: 5. CDR1 is LGHDT and CDR2 is YNNKEL in the germline V gene (reference sequence). CDR3 residues: CASSQEVGGSSYEQYF. As DNA, the CDR3 is TGTGCCAGCAGCCAAGAGGTGGGGGGGAGCTCCTACGAGCAGTACTTC.

The rearrangement uses TRBV27 and TRBJ2-1, with TRBD2 as a possible D gene (6 bases). The CDR3 covers 15 residues. The germline V gene has CDR1 MNHEY and CDR2 SMNVEV (reference sequence). V gave up 2 bases and J gave up 3 bases, with 11 bases separating them. Written as DNA, the CDR3 is TGTGCCAGCAGTTTAACCGGGACTGGCTACAATGAGCAGTTCTTC. It specifies CASSLTGTGYNEQFF.

This clone appeared a single time. The chain carries TRBV5-8 and TRBJ2-5; D perhaps matches TRBD2 (6 bases). The germline V gene encodes CDR1 SGHTS and CDR2 YDEGEE. CDR3 size: 13 residues. Trimming left V 4 bases short and J 5 bases short, with 12 bases between. CDR3: CASSPRLVETQYF. The CDR3 DNA reads as TGTGCCAGCAGCCCGAGACTAGTCGAGACCCAGTACTTC.

CDR3 nucleotide sequence: TGTGCCACCAGTGATTTAGGGGGCCCTCACCCCAATGAGCAGTTCTTC. As protein: CATSDLGGPHPNEQFF. V and J are TRBV24-1 and TRBJ2-1, with 7 bases aligning to TRBD1. From germline, CDR1 is KGHDR and CDR2 SFDVKD. Unmatched junction bases numbered 8, after V lost 1 base and J lost 6 bases. The CDR3 length is 16 residues.

This chain uses TRBV15 with TRBJ1-1; D unclear. The length of the CDR3 is 13 residues. Trimming took off 5 bases at V and 0 bases at J, with 7 bases between the two ends. Germline V CDR1 and CDR2: LNHNV, YYDKDF (reference sequence). This chain's CDR3 is CATSEALNTEAFF. CDR3 nucleotide sequence: TGTGCCACCAGCGAAGCCTTGAACACTGAAGCTTTCTTT.

The chain links TRBV6-5 to TRBJ2-3, with 7 positions matching TRBD2. The CDR3 has 15 residues. The junction had 9 bases not matched to a gene; V was cut back by 5 bases and J by 4 bases. Germline CDR1 is MNHEY and CDR2 is SVGAGI. This CDR3 is CASSRLSGGPDTQYF. For the CDR3, the DNA is TGTGCCAGCAGTCGCCTGTCGGGGGGACCAGATACGCAGTATTTT.

In this sample, this clone turned up once. The rearrangement links TRBV4-2 to TRBJ1-2; 7 positions match TRBD1. Losses at the gene ends were 0 bases for V and 2 bases for J; bases not matched to a gene: 6. The germline gives CDR1 LGHNA, CDR2 YNFKEQ. The CDR3 extends over 16 amino acids. The CDR3 protein is CASSQDRQGPNYGYTF. CDR3 sequence (DNA): TGTGCCAGCAGCCAAGATCGACAGGGACCAAACTATGGCTACACCTTC.

The V and J genes are TRBV30 and TRBJ2-4; D unclear. Germline-derived CDR1 and CDR2 are GTSNPN and SVGIG (reference sequence). This CDR3 comprises 15 residues. Trimming stripped 1 base from V and 0 bases from J, with 10 bases between. CDR3 amino acids: CAWSAQALAKNIQYF. DNA of the CDR3: TGTGCCTGGAGTGCGCAGGCGCTAGCCAAAAACATTCAGTACTTC.